One sample yielded the 20 T cell receptor beta chains listed below, sequenced in a study of Graves' ophthalmopathy and Graves' hyperthyroidism. Researchers took RNA transcripts and amplified TCR beta CDR3 regions from them. HTBI primers were employed in first-round RT-PCR, then a second-round multiplex PCR followed. MiXCR, run by TCRdb on the multiplex PCR reads, gives a single entry per CDR3 protein. The sample includes about 210,000 distinct CDR3 sequences, 25% to 30% of them seen just once. The specimen sequenced was peripheral blood. These receptors all stem from a man aged 50 or older with Graves' ophthalmopathy.

In its sample, this clonotype was seen many times. The chain uses TRBV11-1 and TRBJ1-2; 11 bases match TRBD1. The V and J ends lost 3 bases and 4 bases, in that order; junction bases with no gene match: 13. Per the germline V gene, CDR1 is SGHAT and CDR2 is FQDESV (reference sequence). CDR3 length equals 18 residues. Written as DNA, the CDR3 is TGTGCCAGCAGCTTCACCGGGACAGGGGGGATGAGCCTCTATGGCTACACCTTC. Protein product: CASSFTGTGGMSLYGYTF.

There are many counts of this clonotype. The chain uses TRBV30 and TRBJ2-2, with D perhaps assigned TRBD1 or TRBD2 (6 bases each). This CDR3 spans 16 amino acids. Between the trimmed V and J ends, which lost 4 bases and 2 bases, there was a span of 17 bases. Germline V gene data show CDR1 as GTSNPN and CDR2 as SVGIG (reference sequence). CDR3 nucleotides: TGTGCCTGGAAGGGGTGGAGGGGGAGAAACACCGGGGAGCTGTTTTTT. Its protein is CAWKGWRGRNTGELFF.

This clonotype was recorded many times. This chain joins TRBV12-3 or TRBV12-4 and TRBJ1-1; D call uncertain. Trimming stripped 7 bases from V and 3 bases from J, with 12 bases between. The CDR3 is made up of 13 amino acids. CDR3 DNA: TGTGCCAGCACCCCTTTGCCATACACTGAAGCTTTCTTT. This translates into CASTPLPYTEAFF.

This clonotype appeared many times. This rearrangement joins TRBV6-1 to TRBJ2-5; the D is unclear. The CDR3 consists of 13 residues. The V gene's germline CDR1 is MNHNS and CDR2 SASEGT. V was shortened by 3 bases and J by 0 bases, with 5 bases between the two germline ends. The CDR3 sequence is CASSEGYQETQYF. The DNA for the CDR3 is TGTGCCAGCAGTGAGGGGTACCAAGAGACCCAGTACTTC.

This clonotype has a count of ten or more. The rearrangement joins TRBV7-6 to TRBJ2-2, with 10 bases aligning to TRBD1. This CDR3 contains 16 residues. V lost 5 bases and J lost 3; bases outside the gene matches: 6. The germline CDR1 and CDR2 sequences are SGHVS and FNYEAQ. The CDR3 loop reads CASSARDRGDTGELFF. The CDR3, as DNA: TGTGCCAGCAGCGCACGGGACAGGGGCGACACCGGGGAGCTGTTTTTT. Using reference TRBV7-6 and TRBJ2-2 for the parts outside the CDR3, the full variable domain is GAGVSQSPRYKVTKRGQDVALRCDPISGHVSLYWYRQALGQGPEFLTYFNYEAQQDKSGLPNDRFSAERPEGSISTLTIQRTEQRDSAMYRCASSARDRGDTGELFFGEGSRLTVL.

The sample holds many counts of this clonotype. The chain has TRBV3-1 and TRBJ2-4; 15 bases are a match to TRBD2. Germline CDR1 LGHDT, CDR2 YNNKEL (reference sequence). Trimming removed 4 bases from V and 7 bases from J; junction bases left unmatched: 5. This CDR3 comprises 16 residues. In DNA, the CDR3 is TGTGCCAGCAGCCCGGGACTAGCGGGAGGATTGAACATTCAGTACTTC. Translating gives CASSPGLAGGLNIQYF.

This clonotype was counted at least ten times. The chain links TRBV20-1 to TRBJ2-7; D could derive from TRBD1 or TRBD2 (5 bases each). The V end was cut by 8 bases, the J end by 2 bases, with 19 bases between. The CDR3 runs to 14 residues. Germline V gives CDR1 DFQATT, CDR2 SNEGSKA (reference sequence). This CDR3 is CSTRDPRKAYEQYF. The CDR3 DNA reads TGCAGTACCCGGGACCCAAGGAAGGCCTACGAGCAGTACTTC.

In nucleotides, the CDR3 is TGCGCCAGCAGCTTGGCTGACGATGGCTACACCTTC. This encodes CASSLADDGYTF. This chain links TRBV5-1 with TRBJ1-2; D gene ambiguous. The CDR3 is 12 residues long. The V gene lost 0 bases and the J gene lost 6 bases, with 6 bases spanning the gap. Germline CDR1 and CDR2: SGHRS and YFSETQ. The complete variable domain, with remaining parts taken from reference TRBV5-1 and TRBJ1-2, reads KAGVTQTPRYLIKTRGQQVTLSCSPISGHRSVSWYQQTPGQGLQFLFEYFSETQRNKGNFPGRFSGRQFSNSRSEMNVSTLELGDSALYLCASSLADDGYTFGSGTRLTVV.

V and J are TRBV28 and TRBJ2-5, with D possibly being TRBD2 (6 bases). Germline CDR1 and CDR2: MDHEN and SYDVKM. Deletions cut 6 bases from V and 7 bases from J, with 18 bases between. The CDR3 runs to 14 residues. The CDR3 bases are TGTGCCAGCAGCTTAGCGGCAGGTCTACGGACCCAGTACTTC. Its translation: CASSLAAGLRTQYF.

This clonotype was observed many times. V is TRBV29-1 and J is TRBJ1-2; D gene unclear. This CDR3 comprises 12 residues. CDR1 is SQVTM, CDR2 ANQGSEA, per germline. The V end was cut by 4 bases, the J end by 4 bases, with 10 bases between. In nucleotides, the CDR3 is TGCAGCGTTGGGTCAGAAGCCTATGGCTACACCTTC. Translation: CSVGSEAYGYTF.

This clonotype was seen at least ten times. V gene TRBV6-2 or TRBV6-3 combines with J gene TRBJ1-5; TRBD1 aligns across 9 bases. From germline, CDR1 is MNHEY and CDR2 SVGEGT. The CDR3 contains 16 residues. J gave up 1 base and V 4 bases, and 5 bases lay outside the gene matches. As DNA, the CDR3 is TGTGCCAGCAGTTCCTACAGGGGGCAGAGCAATCAGCCCCAGCATTTT. Translated: CASSSYRGQSNQPQHF.

This clonotype appeared a few times. The junction departs from the called germline gene at one end, perhaps through a read error. The chain links TRBV11-2 to TRBJ2-5; D is uncertain. Germline V CDR1 and CDR2: SGHAT, FQNNGV. The CDR3 spans 13 residues. The CDR3 region has the DNA TGCGCCAGCAGTGCATCCCCTGGATGGCCCCAGTACTTC. Encoded protein: CASSASPGWPQYF.

This clonotype was counted at least ten times. This chain uses TRBV5-1 with TRBJ2-2; 9 bases map to TRBD2. CDR1 and CDR2 from the germline V gene are SGHRS and YFSETQ. The trim removed 0 bases at V and 3 bases at J, leaving 6 bases unmatched. The CDR3 covers 17 residues. CDR3: CASSLAPSGEDTGELFF. In DNA form, the CDR3 reads TGCGCCAGCAGCTTGGCCCCTAGCGGGGAGGACACCGGGGAGCTGTTTTTT.

There are many counts of this clonotype. This chain joins TRBV27 and TRBJ1-6, with 8 bases that match TRBD1. The CDR3 is made up of 15 amino acids. The V segment lost 4 bases and the J segment 7 bases; nucleotides outside the gene matches: 6. CDR1 is MNHEY, CDR2 SMNVEV, per germline (reference sequence). CDR3 nucleotides: TGTGCCAGCAGTTCCCGGACAGGGATGAATTCACCCCTCCACTTT. Translating gives CASSSRTGMNSPLHF.

This chain joins TRBV4-1 and TRBJ1-2; unclear D gene. In germline, CDR1 is MGHRA, CDR2 YSYEKL. The V end was cut by 4 bases, the J end by 8 bases, with 17 bases between. The CDR3 is 14 residues long. The DNA for the CDR3 is TGCGCCAGCAGCCTGTACCGGGGTGATGGAGGCTACACCTTC. It yields the protein CASSLYRGDGGYTF.

This clonotype showed up many times. The V gene is TRBV19, the J gene TRBJ1-1, with 8 bases lining up with TRBD1. The junction had 12 bases not matched to a gene; V was cut back by 4 bases and J by 5 bases. The CDR3 spans 16 residues. Looked up from germline, CDR1 is LNHDA and CDR2 is SQIVND (reference sequence). Here the CDR3 reads CASSTLNRGKGTEAFF. For the CDR3, the DNA is TGTGCCAGTAGTACCCTCAACAGGGGGAAGGGGACTGAAGCTTTCTTT.

This clonotype was observed many times. The chain joins TRBV9 to TRBJ2-7, with 9 bases matching TRBD1. The ends lost 0 bases at V and 9 bases at J; junction bases unmatched: 13. This CDR3 is 16 amino acids long. In germline, CDR1 is SGDLS, CDR2 YYNGEE. The DNA for the CDR3 is TGTGCCAGCAGCGTAGCCGGGACAGGGTTGAATTCTGTGCAGTACTTC. It encodes CASSVAGTGLNSVQYF. The variable domain in full, with the rest retrieved from reference TRBV9 and TRBJ2-7, is DSGVTQTPKHLITATGQRVTLRCSPRSGDLSVYWYQQSLDQGLQFLIQYYNGEERAKGNILERFSAQQFPDLHSELNLSSLELGDSALYFCASSVAGTGLNSVQYFGPGTRLTVT.

Many counts were recorded for this clonotype. The J gene is TRBJ2-7, the V gene TRBV7-2, with D maybe TRBD1 (5 bases). V lost 4 bases to trimming and J lost 4 bases, with 11 bases between them. In germline, CDR1 is SGHTA, CDR2 FQGNSA. This CDR3 contains 13 residues. CDR3 DNA: TGTGCCAGCAGCTGGGGCTTGAAATACGAGCAGTACTTC. The encoded protein is CASSWGLKYEQYF.

This clonotype was recorded many times. The chain joins TRBV7-8 to TRBJ2-7; D unresolved. Germline lookup yields CDR1 SGHVS and CDR2 FQNEAQ. This CDR3 is built from 13 residues. The V end was cut by 0 bases, the J end by 7 bases, with 10 bases between. The CDR3, as DNA: TGTGCCAGCAGCTTAGCGCGGACCGGAGAGCAGTACTTC. Its translation is CASSLARTGEQYF.

This clonotype appeared many times. J is TRBJ2-3 and V is TRBV13; D remains unclear. Trimming left V 3 bases short and J 2 bases short, with 0 bases between. Germline CDR1 reads PRHDT; CDR2 reads FYEKMQ (reference sequence). This CDR3 region has 11 residues. Written as DNA, the CDR3 is TGTGCCAGCAGCTTCACAGATACGCAGTATTTT. Its translation: CASSFTDTQYF.